The 16 T cell receptor beta chains below were found in one sample sequenced in a study of HIV-infected patients and healthy controls. Alpha and beta constant-region primers primed reverse transcription of approximately 460 ng RNA. Using multiplexing indices, alpha and beta chain libraries were generated apart by chain-specific third strand synthesis. TCRdb processed the 5' RACE reads anew with MiXCR; each CDR3 protein has one entry. The sample includes 8,500 to 11,000 distinct CDR3 sequences, less than 9.5% seen only once; the top ten take roughly 3.6%. All unsorted peripheral T cells were captured because whole blood was used without fractionation. Sequences were obtained from blood. These receptors were obtained from an adult in good health.

By share, this clonotype counts as medium-sized. The chain has TRBV20-1 and TRBJ1-1; D is unclear. CDR1 and CDR2 from the germline V gene are DFQATT and SNEGSKA (reference sequence). The V end lost 3 bases, the J end lost 1 base, and 3 bases lay between the germline ends. The length of the CDR3 is 11 residues. CDR3 amino acids: CSARGNTEAFF. The DNA of the CDR3 is TGCAGTGCTAGGGGGAACACTGAAGCTTTCTTT.

Many counts were recorded for this clonotype. This sequence joins TRBV7-9 and TRBJ1-1, with D maybe TRBD1 (5 bases). Germline CDR1 and CDR2: SEHNR and FQNEAQ (reference sequence). The CDR3 is made up of 14 amino acids. Deletions cut 2 bases from V and 5 bases from J, with 12 bases between. The CDR3: CASSLRSGRTEAFF. The CDR3 DNA follows: TGTGCCAGCAGCTTACGTTCGGGGCGGACTGAAGCTTTCTTT. The entire variable domain, with the rest obtained from reference TRBV7-9 and TRBJ1-1, is as follows: DTGVSQNPRHKITKRGQNVTFRCDPISEHNRLYWYRQTLGQGPEFLTYFQNEAQLEKSRLLSDRFSAERPKGSFSTLEIQRTEQGDSAMYLCASSLRSGRTEAFFGQGTRLTVV.

Within the sample, this clonotype is medium-sized. The genes are TRBV12-3 or TRBV12-4 and TRBJ1-4; TRBD1 matches at 7 bases. The V gene end was trimmed by 3 bases and the J gene end by 5 bases; junction bases not matched to a gene: 0. The length of the CDR3 is 13 residues. This CDR3 is CASSLTGNEKLFF. CDR3 in DNA: TGTGCCAGCAGTTTGACAGGGAATGAAAAACTGTTTTTT.

The CDR3 bases are TGTGCCAGCAGCGACAGGAGCTCTGGAAACACCATATATTTT. It specifies CASSDRSSGNTIYF. The chain has TRBV9 and TRBJ1-3; weak D call: TRBD1 (5 bases). This CDR3 contains 14 residues. In germline, CDR1 is SGDLS, CDR2 YYNGEE. V shed 3 bases and J shed 0 bases, with 7 bases lying between them. The complete variable domain, with remaining parts taken from reference TRBV9 and TRBJ1-3, reads DSGVTQTPKHLITATGQRVTLRCSPRSGDLSVYWYQQSLDQGLQFLIQYYNGEERAKGNILERFSAQQFPDLHSELNLSSLELGDSALYFCASSDRSSGNTIYFGEGSWLTVV.

The rearrangement uses TRBV20-1 and TRBJ1-4; D possibly corresponds to TRBD1 (5 bases). This CDR3 comprises 15 residues. Trimming pared 0 bases from V and 6 bases from J, leaving 14 bases between. Germline CDR1 is DFQATT and CDR2 is SNEGSKA (reference sequence). The CDR3 spells CSARDGPTGHEKLFF. As DNA, the CDR3 is TGCAGTGCTAGAGATGGCCCAACGGGACATGAAAAACTGTTTTTT.

This clonotype is medium-sized within its sample. V usage is TRBV14 and J usage is TRBJ2-7; 7 bases are a match to TRBD1. This CDR3 comprises 14 residues. Trimming at V came to 4 bases and at J to 4 bases, leaving 7 bases not matched to a gene. CDR1 is SGHDN, CDR2 FVKESK, per germline. CDR3 sequence (DNA): TGTGCCAGCAGCCCGGGGACAGTCGGGTACGAGCAGTACTTC. Translating gives CASSPGTVGYEQYF.

In this sample, this clonotype is medium-sized (0.01 to 0.1%). The V and J genes are TRBV5-4 and TRBJ1-2; perhaps TRBD1 as D (5 bases). This CDR3 is 13 amino acids long. CDR1 is SGHNT, CDR2 YYREEE, per germline (reference sequence). V was clipped by 2 bases and J by 2 bases, with 7 bases between them. The CDR3 nucleotides are TGTGCCAGCAGCTTAGACAGAAACTATGGCTACACCTTC. Protein product: CASSLDRNYGYTF.

By share, this clonotype ranks as medium-sized. V and J are TRBV3-1 and TRBJ1-2; D call uncertain. CDR1 and CDR2 from the germline V gene are LGHDT and YNNKEL (reference sequence). Between the trimmed V and J ends, which lost 0 bases and 6 bases, there was a span of 11 bases. CDR3 length: 14 amino acids. CDR3 sequence: CASSQEGNYDGYTF. The DNA of the CDR3 is TGTGCCAGCAGCCAAGAGGGCAACTACGATGGCTACACCTTC.

Judged by abundance, this clonotype is medium-sized. CDR3 sequence (DNA): TGTGCCAGCAGCCCGGAGCTGGACTTAAACCCAGATACGCAGTATTTT. Translation: CASSPELDLNPDTQYF. This chain joins TRBV7-9 and TRBJ2-3; D perhaps matches TRBD2 (5 bases). Germline CDR1 SEHNR, CDR2 FQNEAQ (reference sequence). The CDR3 has 16 residues. The V gene lost 5 bases and the J gene lost 4 bases, with 19 bases spanning the gap.

This clonotype has a count of ten or more. The chain carries TRBV5-1 and TRBJ2-7; no firm D call. Germline loops: CDR1 SGHRS, CDR2 YFSETQ. The CDR3 length is 15 residues. Trimming left V 0 bases short and J 0 bases short, with 10 bases between. CDR3 nucleotide sequence: TGCGCCAGCAGCTTGGTGCACTGGGACTCCTACGAGCAGTACTTC. It codes for CASSLVHWDSYEQYF.

This clonotype rates as medium-sized. This chain connects TRBV24-1 to TRBJ1-1; D ambiguous. This CDR3 has 13 residues. V was pared by 6 bases and J by 5 bases, with 12 bases between. Per germline, CDR1 KGHDR and CDR2 SFDVKD. Written as DNA, the CDR3 is TGTGCCACCAGTAGCGGATACGGGACTGAAGCTTTCTTT. Protein sequence: CATSSGYGTEAFF.

This clonotype is labeled medium-sized. The J gene is TRBJ1-5, the V gene TRBV2; D unclear. The CDR3 runs to 14 residues. Germline V CDR1 and CDR2: SNHLY, FYNNEI. With 6 bases removed from V and 0 bases from J, the gap between germline ends came to 9 bases. CDR3 DNA sequence: TGTGCCAGCAGGTATGGGTTTAGCAATCAGCCCCAGCATTTT. Protein sequence: CASRYGFSNQPQHF.

In this sample, this clonotype is medium-sized. The chain employs TRBV12-3 or TRBV12-4 and TRBJ2-7; no firm D call. V was pared by 6 bases and J by 0 bases, with 9 bases between. CDR3 length: 13 amino acids. CDR3 residues: CASSGRSSYEQYF. CDR3 nucleotide sequence: TGTGCCAGCAGCGGACGGTCCTCCTACGAGCAGTACTTC.

This clonotype was seen repeatedly, ten times or more. The V and J genes are TRBV27 and TRBJ1-5; D is possibly TRBD1 (5 bases). Deletions cut 3 bases from V and 4 bases from J, with 13 bases between. The CDR3 runs 15 residues. The germline CDR1 and CDR2 sequences are MNHEY and SMNVEV (reference sequence). CDR3 nucleotide sequence: TGTGCCAGCAGTTTTTCCCAGGGTCCGAATCAGCCCCAGCATTTT. Translated: CASSFSQGPNQPQHF.

Only a few counts were recorded for this clonotype. The gene calls are TRBV5-1 and TRBJ2-5, with a possible D match to TRBD1 (5 bases). V was pared by 6 bases and J by 5 bases, with 14 bases between. This CDR3 has 13 residues. Per the germline V gene, CDR1 is SGHRS and CDR2 is YFSETQ. The CDR3 here is CASTLPGFETQYF. In DNA form, the CDR3 reads TGCGCCAGCACCCTCCCAGGGTTCGAGACCCAGTACTTC.

By share of the sample, this clonotype is medium-sized. The V gene is TRBV2, the J gene TRBJ1-2, with TRBD1 identical over 10 bases. This CDR3 is built from 15 residues. Looked up from germline, CDR1 is SNHLY and CDR2 is FYNNEI. With V trimmed by 6 bases and J by 5 bases, 9 bases remained unmatched. CDR3 sequence: CASRGYGTGDYGYTF. The CDR3 coding sequence is TGTGCCAGCAGAGGATACGGGACAGGGGATTATGGCTACACCTTC. The full variable domain, with the rest looked up from reference TRBV2 and TRBJ1-2, is EPEVTQTPSHQVTQMGQEVILRCVPISNHLYFYWYRQILGQKVEFLVSFYNNEISEKSEIFDDQFSVERPDGSNFTLKIRSTKLEDSAMYFCASRGYGTGDYGYTFGSGTRLTVV.